This TCR beta chain derives from a study of CD8 T cells in ankylosing spondylitis. This clonotype was seen only a few times. J was trimmed by 1 base and V by 4 bases; bases with no gene match: 9. Per the germline V gene, CDR1 is LGHNA and CDR2 is YSLEER. This CDR3 region has 17 residues. Preparation of TCR beta libraries was done by quantitative 5'-RACE with molecular barcodes. TCRdb used MiXCR to reprocess the 5' RACE reads, holding one entry per CDR3 protein. The repertoire holds a few hundred thousand distinct CDR3 sequences, with under 20% as singletons. The sequence derives from a male donor with ankylosing spondylitis or in good health (not recorded which). Sequenced input: blood, either unsorted or a sorted T cell fraction (not recorded which). The chain uses TRBV4-3 and TRBJ2-2; 7 bases are shared with TRBD2. CDR3 nucleotides: TGCGCCAGCAGCCCGGGGACCGGGACTATGAACACCGGGGAGCTGTTTTTT. It translates to CASSPGTGTMNTGELFF.